This T cell receptor beta chain is drawn from a study of blood T cell dynamics during melanoma immunotherapy. CDR1 GTSNPN and CDR2 SVGIG come from the germline V gene (reference sequence). The CDR3 is made up of 12 amino acids. V gave up 7 bases and J gave up 5 bases; unmatched junction bases: 6. Time point of the sample: week 3, after first cycle of checkpoint inhibitor. Libraries were prepared by immunoSEQ multiplex PCR; TCRdb keeps only in-frame clonotypes and omits some of them. Among 15,000 or so clones listed, 80% to 95% were seen once. The source material was blood, sampled from a patient treated with checkpoint blockade. This chain links TRBV30 with TRBJ1-1; 8 nucleotides align to TRBD1. The sequence was obtained from a human donor with melanoma. As DNA, the CDR3 is TGTGCCTACCTCAGGGGGCAAACTGAAGCTTTCTTT. Protein product: CAYLRGQTEAFF. Together with reference TRBV30 and TRBJ1-1, the CDR3 gives the full variable domain: SQTIHQWPATLVQPVGSPLSLECTVEGTSNPNLYWYRQAAGRGLQLLFYSVGIGQISSEVPQNLSASRPQDRQFILSSKKLLLSDSGFYLCAYLRGQTEAFFGQGTRLTVV.